The rows below give T cell receptor beta chains drawn from one sample of a study of blood T cell repertoires in COVID-19. TCRdb's copy holds only in-frame clones and misses some; the assay was immunoSEQ multiplex PCR. The table records 240,000 or so clones, more than 85% of them present only once. Sequenced: peripheral blood. The receptors were gathered from a woman aged 70-85 years with active or convalescent COVID-19. Both conserved end residues are part of each CDR3. Fields, in order: D gene, CDR3 length, J gene, clone size, V gene, CDR3 protein, CDR3 DNA. A D gene is named only where the DNA matches it firmly. Not all rows give a size; the values are once, few, many and, for expanded clones, a class.

D gene: NA
CDR3 length: 15
J gene: TRBJ2-1
clone size: NA
V gene: TRBV11-3
CDR3 protein: CASSFDSVTYNEQFF
CDR3 DNA: TGTGCCAGCAGCTTTGACAGCGTAACCTACAATGAGCAGTTCTTC

D gene: NA
CDR3 length: 14
J gene: TRBJ1-1
clone size: NA
V gene: TRBV19
CDR3 protein: CASSIRGSDTEAFF
CDR3 DNA: TGTGCCAGTAGTATACGGGGGTCGGACACTGAAGCTTTCTTT

D gene: NA
CDR3 length: 11
J gene: TRBJ2-7
clone size: NA
V gene: TRBV4-1
CDR3 protein: CASSQSDEQYF
CDR3 DNA: TGCGCCAGCAGCCAATCTGACGAGCAGTACTTC

D gene: TRBD1
CDR3 length: 14
J gene: TRBJ1-2
clone size: NA
V gene: TRBV19
CDR3 protein: CASSIKGAGAAYTF
CDR3 DNA: TGTGCCAGTAGTATTAAGGGGGCAGGGGCGGCCTACACCTTC

D gene: NA
CDR3 length: 15
J gene: TRBJ2-5
clone size: NA
V gene: TRBV5-1
CDR3 protein: CASSLVAGDSKTQYF
CDR3 DNA: TGCGCCAGCAGCTTGGTGGCAGGGGATTCAAAGACCCAGTACTTC

D gene: NA
CDR3 length: 13
J gene: TRBJ1-5
clone size: NA
V gene: TRBV6-6
CDR3 protein: CASRGDSPQPQHF
CDR3 DNA: TGTGCCAGCAGAGGGGATAGCCCTCAGCCCCAGCATTTT

D gene: NA
CDR3 length: 16
J gene: TRBJ2-3
clone size: NA
V gene: TRBV5-6
CDR3 protein: CASTLLQVFSTDTQYF
CDR3 DNA: TGTGCCAGCACCCTCCTCCAGGTTTTTAGCACAGATACGCAGTATTTT

D gene: NA
CDR3 length: 11
J gene: TRBJ2-2
clone size: NA
V gene: TRBV9
CDR3 protein: CARRSTGELFF
CDR3 DNA: TGTGCCAGGAGGAGTACCGGGGAGCTGTTTTTT

D gene: TRBD1
CDR3 length: 13
J gene: TRBJ1-1
clone size: NA
V gene: TRBV7-6
CDR3 protein: CASSPQGGTEAFF
CDR3 DNA: TGTGCCAGCAGCCCCCAGGGGGGCACTGAAGCTTTCTTT

D gene: NA
CDR3 length: 15
J gene: TRBJ2-5
clone size: NA
V gene: TRBV2
CDR3 protein: CASSRIGSTRETQYF
CDR3 DNA: TGTGCCAGCAGCCGTATCGGGTCCACGCGGGAGACCCAGTACTTC

D gene: NA
CDR3 length: 16
J gene: TRBJ1-2
clone size: NA
V gene: TRBV7-2
CDR3 protein: CASTLGLFRGGMGYTF
CDR3 DNA: TGTGCCAGCACCCTCGGTTTGTTTCGAGGAGGGATGGGCTACACCTTC

D gene: NA
CDR3 length: 13
J gene: TRBJ1-1
clone size: NA
V gene: TRBV19
CDR3 protein: CASNAILNTEAFF
CDR3 DNA: TGTGCCAGTAATGCGATTTTGAACACTGAAGCTTTCTTT

D gene: TRBD1
CDR3 length: 16
J gene: TRBJ2-6
clone size: once
V gene: TRBV19
CDR3 protein: CASSIVTGSGANVLTF
CDR3 DNA: TGTGCCAGTAGTATAGTGACAGGGTCTGGGGCCAACGTCCTGACTTTC

D gene: TRBD1
CDR3 length: 15
J gene: TRBJ1-5
clone size: NA
V gene: TRBV6-2/TRBV6-3
CDR3 protein: CASSHPTGESQPQHF
CDR3 DNA: TGTGCCAGCAGCCACCCTACAGGGGAAAGTCAGCCCCAGCATTTT